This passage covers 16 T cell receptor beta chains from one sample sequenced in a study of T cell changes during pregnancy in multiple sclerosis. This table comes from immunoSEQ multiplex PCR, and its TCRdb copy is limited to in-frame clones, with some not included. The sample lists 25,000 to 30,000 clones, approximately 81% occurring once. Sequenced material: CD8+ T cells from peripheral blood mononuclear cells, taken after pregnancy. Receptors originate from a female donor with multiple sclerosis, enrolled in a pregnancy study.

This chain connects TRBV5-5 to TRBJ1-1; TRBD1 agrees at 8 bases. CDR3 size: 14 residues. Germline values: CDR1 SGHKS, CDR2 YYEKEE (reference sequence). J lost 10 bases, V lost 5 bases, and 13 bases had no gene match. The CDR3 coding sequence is TGTGCCAGCAGTCAAGAACAGGGGGGTAGGCTAGCTTTCTTT. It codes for CASSQEQGGRLAFF.

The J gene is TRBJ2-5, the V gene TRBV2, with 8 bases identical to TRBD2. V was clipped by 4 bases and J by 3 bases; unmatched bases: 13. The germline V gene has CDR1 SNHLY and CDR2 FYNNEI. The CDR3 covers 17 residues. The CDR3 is CASSGFGSFGGEETQYF. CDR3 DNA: TGTGCCAGCAGTGGGTTCGGCTCCTTCGGGGGGGAAGAGACCCAGTACTTC.

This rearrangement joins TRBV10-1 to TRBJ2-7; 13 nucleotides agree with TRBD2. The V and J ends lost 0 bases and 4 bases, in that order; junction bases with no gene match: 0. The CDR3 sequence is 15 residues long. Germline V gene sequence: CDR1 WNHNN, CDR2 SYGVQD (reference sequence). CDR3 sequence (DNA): TGCGCCAGCAGTGAGTCGACTAGCGGGGGGTACGAGCAGTACTTC. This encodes CASSESTSGGYEQYF.

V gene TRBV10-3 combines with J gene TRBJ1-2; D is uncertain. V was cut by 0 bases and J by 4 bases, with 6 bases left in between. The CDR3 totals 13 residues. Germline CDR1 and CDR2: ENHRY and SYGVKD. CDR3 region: CAISESSPYGYTF. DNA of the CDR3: TGTGCCATCAGTGAGTCAAGCCCCTATGGCTACACCTTC.

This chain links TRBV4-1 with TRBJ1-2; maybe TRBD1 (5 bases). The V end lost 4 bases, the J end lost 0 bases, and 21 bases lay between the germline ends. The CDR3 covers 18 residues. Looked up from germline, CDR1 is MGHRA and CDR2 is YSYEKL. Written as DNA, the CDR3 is TGCGCCAGCAGCCCTAAAAATCCCGGACGGACAACTAACTATGGCTACACCTTC. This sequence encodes CASSPKNPGRTTNYGYTF.

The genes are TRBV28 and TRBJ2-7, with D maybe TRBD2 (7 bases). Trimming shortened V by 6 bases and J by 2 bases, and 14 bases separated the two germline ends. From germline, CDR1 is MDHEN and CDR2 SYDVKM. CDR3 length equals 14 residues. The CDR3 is CASSPPGGTYEQYF. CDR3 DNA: TGTGCCAGCAGCCCGCCGGGGGGCACCTACGAGCAGTACTTC.

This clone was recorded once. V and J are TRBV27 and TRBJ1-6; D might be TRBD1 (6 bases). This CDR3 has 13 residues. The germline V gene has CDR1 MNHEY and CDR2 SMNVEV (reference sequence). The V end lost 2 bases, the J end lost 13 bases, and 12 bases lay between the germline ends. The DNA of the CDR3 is TGTGCCAGCAGTTTAGGAAGGGGGTGGCCCCTCCACTTT. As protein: CASSLGRGWPLHF.

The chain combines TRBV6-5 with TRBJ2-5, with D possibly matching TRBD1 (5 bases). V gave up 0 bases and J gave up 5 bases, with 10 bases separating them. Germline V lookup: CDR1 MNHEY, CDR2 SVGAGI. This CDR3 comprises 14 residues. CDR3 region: CASSYSNPGETQYF. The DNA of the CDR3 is TGTGCCAGCAGTTACTCGAATCCAGGGGAGACCCAGTACTTC.

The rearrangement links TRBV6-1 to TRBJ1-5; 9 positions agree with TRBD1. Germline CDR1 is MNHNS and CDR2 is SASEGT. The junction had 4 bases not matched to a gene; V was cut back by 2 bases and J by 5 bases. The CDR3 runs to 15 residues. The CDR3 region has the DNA TGTGCCAGCAGTGAACTTACAGGGGGCGATCAGCCCCAGCATTTT. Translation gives CASSELTGGDQPQHF.

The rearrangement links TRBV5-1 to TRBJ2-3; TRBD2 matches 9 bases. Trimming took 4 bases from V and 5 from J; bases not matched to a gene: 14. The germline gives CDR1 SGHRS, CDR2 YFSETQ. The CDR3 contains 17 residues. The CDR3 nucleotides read TGCGCCAGCAGCCGCGGCGGGCGGGGGGGCCCGAAAGATACGCAGTATTTT. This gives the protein CASSRGGRGGPKDTQYF.

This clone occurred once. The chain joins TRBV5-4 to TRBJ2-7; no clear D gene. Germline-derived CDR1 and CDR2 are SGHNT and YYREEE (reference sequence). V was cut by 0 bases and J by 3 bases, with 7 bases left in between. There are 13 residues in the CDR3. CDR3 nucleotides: TGTGCCAGCAGCTTGGGACTCAACTACGAGCAGTACTTC. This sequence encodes CASSLGLNYEQYF.

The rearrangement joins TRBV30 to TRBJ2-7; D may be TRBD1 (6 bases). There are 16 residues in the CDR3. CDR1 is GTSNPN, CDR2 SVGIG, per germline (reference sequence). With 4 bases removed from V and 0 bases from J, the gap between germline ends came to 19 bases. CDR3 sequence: CAWTTVLGAYSYEQYF. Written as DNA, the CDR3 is TGTGCCTGGACCACTGTACTGGGGGCTTACTCCTACGAGCAGTACTTC. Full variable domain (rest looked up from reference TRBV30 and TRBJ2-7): SQTIHQWPATLVQPVGSPLSLECTVEGTSNPNLYWYRQAAGRGLQLLFYSVGIGQISSEVPQNLSASRPQDRQFILSSKKLLLSDSGFYLCAWTTVLGAYSYEQYFGPGTRLTVT.

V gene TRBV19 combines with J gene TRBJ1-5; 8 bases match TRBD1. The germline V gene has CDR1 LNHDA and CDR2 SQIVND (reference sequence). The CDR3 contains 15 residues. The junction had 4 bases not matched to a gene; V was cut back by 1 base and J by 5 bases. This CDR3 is CASSIATGEYQPQHF. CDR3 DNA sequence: TGTGCCAGTAGTATAGCGACAGGGGAGTATCAGCCCCAGCATTTT. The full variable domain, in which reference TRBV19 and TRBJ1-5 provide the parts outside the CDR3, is DGGITQSPKYLFRKEGQNVTLSCEQNLNHDAMYWYRQDPGQGLRLIYYSQIVNDFQKGDIAEGYSVSREKKESFPLTVTSAQKNPTAFYLCASSIATGEYQPQHFGDGTRLSIL.

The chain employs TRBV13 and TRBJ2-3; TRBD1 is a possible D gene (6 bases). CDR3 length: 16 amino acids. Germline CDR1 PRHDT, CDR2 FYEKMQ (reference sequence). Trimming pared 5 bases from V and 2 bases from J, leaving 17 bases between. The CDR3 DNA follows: TGTGCCAGCAGCCCGCCAGGGGTTTTCCCCACAGATACGCAGTATTTT. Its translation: CASSPPGVFPTDTQYF.

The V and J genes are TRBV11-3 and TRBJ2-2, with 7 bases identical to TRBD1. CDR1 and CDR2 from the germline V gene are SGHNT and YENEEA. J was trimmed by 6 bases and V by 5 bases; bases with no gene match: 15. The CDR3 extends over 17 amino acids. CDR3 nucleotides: TGTGCCAGCAGCGCCCGACAGGGAAGAAAGAGTTCCGGGGAGCTGTTTTTT. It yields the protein CASSARQGRKSSGELFF.

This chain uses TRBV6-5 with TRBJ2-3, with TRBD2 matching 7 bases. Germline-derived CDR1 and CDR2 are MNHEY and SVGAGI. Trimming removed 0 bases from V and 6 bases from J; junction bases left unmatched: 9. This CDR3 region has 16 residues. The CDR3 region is CASSYSRASGPDTQYF. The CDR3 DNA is TGTGCCAGCAGTTACTCGAGGGCTAGCGGCCCGGATACGCAGTATTTT.